This TCR beta chain was retrieved from a study of human T cells and chemical hapten exposure. At the level of the study: Upper-back patch tests with 0.01% DPC were read at 6 days.

Per the original data handling: Counts of TCRs in each sample centred on a median of approximately 96,000 and extended from approximately 25,000 to 650,000. MiXCR was run by TCRdb on the RACE reads, yielding one entry per CDR3 protein. It is TCRdb's table, rather than the study itself, that gives the V and J calls and clone size. The sample lists 180,000 or so distinct CDR3 sequences; about 25% were seen once. The study's findings and limits: Because they had alopecia, donors may respond immunologically unlike healthy people. There was a positive correlation between PT1 expanded TCR counts and patch test score.

The trim removed 7 bases at V and 9 bases at J, leaving 13 bases unmatched. The germline V gene encodes CDR1 SQVTM and CDR2 ANQGSEA. CDR3 size: 14 residues. This clonotype was counted at least ten times. Antigen specificity is unknown. The time point was: patch test 3, about 24 weeks after DPC sensitization. Specified treatment: therapeutic diphenylcyclopropenone sensitization with weekly scalp DPC. The sample consisted of whole blood, taken in connection with sensitization to the hapten diphenylcyclopropenone (DPC). The TCR comes from a middle-aged woman with alopecia areata. Some clones in this sample may be carry-over from other donors' samples. The chain carries TRBV29-1 and TRBJ2-1; 9 positions agree with TRBD2. CDR3 sequence reads: CSAGRLAGRSEQFF. The CDR3, as DNA: TGCAGCGCTGGGAGGCTAGCGGGAAGAAGTGAGCAGTTCTTC.